This TCR beta chain was sequenced for a study of shared clonotypes between healthy human individuals. In the naive CD8 group, cells lacked CD45RO and were positively selected for CCR7, so terminally differentiated effector memory CD45RA+ cells were left out. Study-wide findings and caveats: Naive CD4 clonotype sharing across four donors was about 5%. Among non-shared clonotypes, generation probabilities were lower than among those shared by all four donors.

About this clone: Its antigen remains unknown.

Some clones are missing from TCRdb's copy, which holds only in-frame ones; the method was immunoSEQ multiplex PCR. The repertoire includes around 2,000,000 clones, roughly 95% of them detected once, and 1.2% sits in the top ten. The CDR3 covers 17 residues. Germline V gives CDR1 MDHEN, CDR2 SYDVKM. The V gene end was trimmed by 2 bases and the J gene end by 2 bases; junction bases not matched to a gene: 8. Input material: naive CD8+ T cells sorted from blood. This receptor was identified in a man aged 18-30 years in good health. This rearrangement joins TRBV28 to TRBJ2-1; 8 nucleotides align to TRBD1. The CDR3 DNA is TGTGCCAGCAGTTTAGAGTTGCAGGGGGCTGCCTACAATGAGCAGTTCTTC. Its translation is CASSLELQGAAYNEQFF.